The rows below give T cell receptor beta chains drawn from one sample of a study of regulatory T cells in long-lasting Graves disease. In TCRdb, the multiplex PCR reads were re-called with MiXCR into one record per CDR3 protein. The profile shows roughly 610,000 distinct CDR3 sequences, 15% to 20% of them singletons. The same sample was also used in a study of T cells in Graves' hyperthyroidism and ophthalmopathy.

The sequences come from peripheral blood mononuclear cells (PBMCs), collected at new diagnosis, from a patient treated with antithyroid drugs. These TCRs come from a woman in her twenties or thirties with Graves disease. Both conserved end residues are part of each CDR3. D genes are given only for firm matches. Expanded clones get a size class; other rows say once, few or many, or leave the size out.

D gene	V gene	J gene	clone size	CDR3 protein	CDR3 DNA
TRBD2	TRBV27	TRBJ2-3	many	CASSPQLAWIGTDTQYF	TGTGCCAGCAGTCCCCAACTAGCGTGGATTGGTACAGATACGCAGTATTTT
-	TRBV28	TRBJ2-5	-	CASSLYGKGETQYF	TGTGCCAGCAGTTTATACGGGAAAGGGGAGACCCAGTACTTC
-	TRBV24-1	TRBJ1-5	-	CATSDGYSNQPQHF	TGTGCCACCAGTGATGGTTATAGCAATCAGCCCCAGCATTTT
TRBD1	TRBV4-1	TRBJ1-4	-	CASSQGQGALSEKLFF	TGCGCCAGCAGCCAAGGACAGGGGGCTTTAAGTGAAAAACTGTTTTTT
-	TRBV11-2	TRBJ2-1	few	CASSYSQTGSYNEQFF	TGTGCCAGCAGCTACAGTCAAACGGGCTCCTACAATGAGCAGTTCTTC
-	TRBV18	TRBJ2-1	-	CASSPTGTYGGDEQFF	TGTGCCAGCTCACCTACCGGGACATACGGAGGGGATGAGCAGTTCTTC
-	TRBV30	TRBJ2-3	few	CAWSSGGGTDTQYF	TGTGCCTGGAGTTCCGGGGGTGGGACAGATACGCAGTATTTT
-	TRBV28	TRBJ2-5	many	CASMVTGIRQETQYF	TGTGCCAGCATGGTGACAGGTATCCGCCAAGAGACCCAGTACTTC
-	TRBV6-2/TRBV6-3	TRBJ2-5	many	CASGPLATETQYF	TGTGCCAGCGGACCTCTAGCAACGGAGACCCAGTACTTC
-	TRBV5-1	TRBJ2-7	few	CASSRGGQPNTAHRDQYF	TGCGCCAGCAGCAGGGGGGGGCAACCGAATACTGCTCACCGGGATCAGTACTTC
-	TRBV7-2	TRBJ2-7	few	CASSFTAGAYYEQYF	TGTGCCAGCAGCTTTACGGCAGGCGCCTATTACGAGCAGTACTTC
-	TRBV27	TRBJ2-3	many	CASSPGLASTDTQYF	TGTGCCAGCAGTCCCGGACTGGCTAGCACAGATACGCAGTATTTT
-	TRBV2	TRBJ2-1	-	CASSQSWGNEQFF	TGTGCCAGCAGCCAGTCCTGGGGAAATGAGCAGTTCTTC
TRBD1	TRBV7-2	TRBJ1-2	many	CASSFSLGQDYGYTF	TGTGCCAGCAGCTTTTCCCTTGGACAGGACTATGGCTACACCTTC
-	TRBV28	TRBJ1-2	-	CASSRPGGYGHTF	TGTGCCAGCAGTAGGCCGGGGGGCTATGGCCACACCTTC
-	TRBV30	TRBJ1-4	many	CAWTQTGKLFF	TGTGCCTGGACCCAGACTGGAAAACTGTTTTTT
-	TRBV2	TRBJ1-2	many	CASSVTGNYGYTF	TGTGCCAGCAGTGTAACAGGGAACTATGGCTACACCTTC
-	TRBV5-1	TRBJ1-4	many	CASSLRTGTNEKLFF	TGCGCCAGCAGCTTGAGGACGGGGACTAATGAAAAACTGTTTTTT
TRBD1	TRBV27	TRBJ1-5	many	CASSLRDSDQPQHF	TGTGCCAGCAGTTTACGGGACAGCGATCAGCCCCAGCATTTT
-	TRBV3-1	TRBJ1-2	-	CASSQERGTYGYTF	TGTGCCAGCAGCCAAGAAAGGGGCACCTATGGCTACACCTTC
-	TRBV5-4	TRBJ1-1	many	CASKLHWNTEAFF	TGTGCCAGCAAGCTCCACTGGAACACTGAAGCTTTCTTT
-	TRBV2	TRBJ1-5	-	CASSEETASNQPQHF	TGTGCCAGCAGTGAAGAGACAGCGTCTAATCAGCCCCAGCATTTT
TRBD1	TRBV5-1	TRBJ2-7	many	CASGPTGDWADEQYF	TGCGCCAGCGGACCGACAGGGGATTGGGCAGACGAGCAGTACTTC
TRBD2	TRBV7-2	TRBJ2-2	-	CASSLAPRTLAGGELFF	TGTGCCAGCAGCTTAGCCCCCAGAACCTTAGCGGGAGGGGAGCTGTTTTTT
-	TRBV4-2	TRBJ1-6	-	CASSQEPGANSPLHF	TGTGCCAGCAGCCAAGAACCCGGGGCCAATTCACCCCTCCACTTT
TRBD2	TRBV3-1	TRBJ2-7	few	CASSLAGGDKQYF	TGTGCCAGCAGCCTAGCGGGAGGCGATAAGCAGTACTTC
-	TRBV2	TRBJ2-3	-	CASRGDRHTDTQYF	TGTGCCAGCAGAGGAGACAGACACACAGATACGCAGTATTTT
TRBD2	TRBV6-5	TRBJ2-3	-	CASSSLRTSGSLLDTQYF	TGTGCCAGCAGTTCGCTACGGACTAGCGGGAGCTTATTGGATACGCAGTATTTT
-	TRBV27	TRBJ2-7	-	CASSLTRGVQYF	TGTGCCAGCAGTTTGACCCGGGGCGTGCAGTACTTC
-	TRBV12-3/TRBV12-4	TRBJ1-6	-	CASSFSGVRSPLHF	TGTGCCAGCAGTTTTTCGGGGGTGAGATCACCCCTCCACTTT
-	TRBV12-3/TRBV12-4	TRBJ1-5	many	CASSLSPYRESNQPQHF	TGTGCCAGCAGTTTATCCCCTTACAGGGAAAGCAATCAGCCCCAGCATTTT
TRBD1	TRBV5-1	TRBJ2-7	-	CASSLLTGDGQYF	TGCGCCAGCAGCTTGCTGACAGGGGACGGGCAGTACTTC
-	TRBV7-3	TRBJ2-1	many	CASALWGNNEQFF	TGTGCCAGCGCCCTGTGGGGGAACAATGAGCAGTTCTTC
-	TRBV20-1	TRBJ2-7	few	CSARDRGRYYEQYF	TGCAGTGCTAGAGATCGGGGCAGATACTACGAGCAGTACTTC
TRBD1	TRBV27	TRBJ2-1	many	CASSSGQGFGEQFF	TGTGCCAGCAGTTCGGGACAGGGGTTCGGTGAGCAGTTCTTC
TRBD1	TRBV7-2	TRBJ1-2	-	CASSPRQGAGYGYTF	TGTGCCAGCAGCCCACGACAGGGGGCGGGATATGGCTACACCTTC
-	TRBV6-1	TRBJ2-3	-	CASSEAHVTQYF	TGTGCCAGCAGTGAAGCGCATGTTACGCAGTATTTT
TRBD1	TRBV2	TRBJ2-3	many	CATDRVSTDTQYF	TGTGCCACCGACAGGGTTAGCACAGATACGCAGTATTTT
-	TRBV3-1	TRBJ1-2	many	CASSQFESYGYTF	TGTGCCAGCAGCCAATTTGAGAGCTATGGCTACACCTTC
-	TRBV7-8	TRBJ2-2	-	CASSHGLQNTGELFF	TGTGCCAGCAGCCACGGACTACAGAACACCGGGGAGCTGTTTTTT
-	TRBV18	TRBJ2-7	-	CASSPPRTARSNEPYEQYF	TGTGCCAGCTCACCACCGAGGACAGCAAGATCGAATGAACCTTACGAGCAGTACTTC
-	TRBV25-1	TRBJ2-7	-	CASSDLGPLRMEQYF	TGTGCCAGCAGTGACCTCGGTCCCCTGAGGATGGAGCAGTACTTC
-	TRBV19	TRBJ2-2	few	CASSIGGGELFF	TGTGCCAGTAGTATAGGGGGAGGGGAGCTGTTTTTT
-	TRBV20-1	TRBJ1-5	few	CSARPDYSNQPQHF	TGCAGTGCTAGGCCAGACTATAGCAATCAGCCCCAGCATTTT
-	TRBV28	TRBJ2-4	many	CASSSHTTGGIQYF	TGTGCCAGCAGTTCTCATACGACAGGCGGCATTCAGTACTTC
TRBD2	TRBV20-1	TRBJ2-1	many	CSADSGSNEQFF	TGCAGTGCGGATAGCGGGAGTAATGAGCAGTTCTTC
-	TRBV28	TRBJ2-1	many	CASSFGGVLDEQFF	TGTGCCAGCAGTTTTGGGGGAGTATTGGATGAGCAGTTCTTC
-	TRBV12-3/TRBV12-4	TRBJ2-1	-	CASSLAPTSNEQFF	TGTGCCAGCAGCTTAGCCCCGACTAGCAATGAGCAGTTCTTC
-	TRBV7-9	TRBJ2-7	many	CASSLFMAAWGDKTYEQYF	TGTGCCAGCAGCTTATTCATGGCTGCGTGGGGGGACAAGACCTACGAGCAGTACTTC
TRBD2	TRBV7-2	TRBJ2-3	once	CASSSSSGSADTQYF	TGTGCCAGCAGCTCATCTAGCGGGAGTGCAGATACGCAGTATTTT
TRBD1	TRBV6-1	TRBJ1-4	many	CASNPRDRVEKLFF	TGTGCCAGCAATCCCCGGGACAGGGTTGAAAAACTGTTTTTT
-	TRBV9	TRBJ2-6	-	CASSVGSRSSGANVLTF	TGTGCCAGCAGCGTAGGGTCGAGGTCCTCTGGGGCCAACGTCCTGACTTTC
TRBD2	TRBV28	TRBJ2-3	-	CASSLSATSLGTQYF	TGTGCCAGCAGTTTGTCCGCGACTAGCTTAGGTACGCAGTATTTT
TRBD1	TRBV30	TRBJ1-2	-	CACSEPGQTIYYGGYTF	TGTGCCTGCAGCGAACCGGGACAGACTATATACTATGGGGGCTACACCTTC
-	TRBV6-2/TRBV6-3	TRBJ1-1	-	CASSYFGGTEASF	TGTGCCAGCAGTTATTTTGGGGGTACTGAAGCTTCCTTT
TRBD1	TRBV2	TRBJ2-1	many	CASRTRDSLRNEQFF	TGTGCCAGCAGAACCCGGGACAGCTTGCGCAATGAGCAGTTCTTC
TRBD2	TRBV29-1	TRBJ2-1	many	CSEGLAVNNEQFF	TGCAGCGAAGGACTAGCGGTCAACAATGAGCAGTTCTTC
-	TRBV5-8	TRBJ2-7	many	CASSSRQTGGYEQYF	TGTGCCAGCAGCTCCAGACAAACCGGCGGCTACGAGCAGTACTTC
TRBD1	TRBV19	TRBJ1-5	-	CASEGGWQPQHF	TGTGCCTCCGAAGGGGGCTGGCAGCCCCAGCATTTT